The 26 T cell receptor beta chains in this list originate from one sample, sequenced in a study of prognosis after radiotherapy for stage I lung cancer. TCR beta CDR3 amplification from genomic DNA was performed by two-round multiplex PCR. Used in first-round PCR were primers specific to each TRBV and TRBJ gene. Via MiXCR, TCRdb re-called the multiplex PCR reads, giving one row per CDR3 protein. The sample holds about 15,000 distinct CDR3 sequences, over 15% seen once. The sequencing used PBMCs, collected before or after stereotactic body radiation therapy (not recorded which). Receptors originate from a donor over 45 with non-small cell lung cancer.

This clonotype was counted many times. J is TRBJ2-3 and V is TRBV19; a possible D gene is TRBD2 (5 bases). V lost 7 bases and J lost 2, with 10 bases in between. CDR1 LNHDA and CDR2 SQIVND come from the germline V gene (reference sequence). CDR3 length equals 13 residues. CDR3 amino acids: CASTLASTDTQYF. CDR3 coding DNA: TGTGCCAGTACTCTAGCCTCCACAGATACGCAGTATTTT.

There are many counts of this clonotype. V and J are TRBV19 and TRBJ2-7; 10 bases are a match to TRBD2. The V segment lost 0 bases and the J segment 3 bases; nucleotides outside the gene matches: 2. Germline values: CDR1 LNHDA, CDR2 SQIVND (reference sequence). This CDR3 spans 15 amino acids. The CDR3 DNA reads TGTGCCAGTAGTATAGAAATAGCGGGAGGCTACGAGCAGTACTTC. Its protein is CASSIEIAGGYEQYF.

This clonotype was found many times. The rearrangement uses TRBV7-3 and TRBJ2-3; 9 bases fit TRBD2. The CDR3 is 15 residues long. The trim removed 6 bases at V and 7 bases at J, leaving 11 bases unmatched. Germline V gene lookup returns CDR1 SGHTA and CDR2 FQGTGA. CDR3 nucleotides: TGTGCCAGCAGTCATCCCGCGGGAGGGCCGCATACGCAGTATTTT. This translates into CASSHPAGGPHTQYF.

This clonotype was recorded many times. The chain combines TRBV15 with TRBJ2-1; 9 positions match TRBD2. The CDR3 covers 16 residues. Germline V gene data show CDR1 as LNHNV and CDR2 as YYDKDF (reference sequence). Trimming at V came to 1 base and at J to 8 bases, leaving 9 bases not matched to a gene. The CDR3 coding sequence is TGTGCCACCAGCAGAGTCTGGTCTAGCGGGACCGATGAGCAGTTCTTC. Translation: CATSRVWSSGTDEQFF.

This clonotype has at least ten counts. The chain uses TRBV12-3 or TRBV12-4 and TRBJ2-2; D not resolved. The CDR3 runs 15 residues. Trimming pared 5 bases from V and 4 bases from J, leaving 14 bases between. The CDR3 nucleotides read TGTGCCAGCAGTCCCGTCCCAATTATCACCGGGGAGCTGTTTTTT. Translation: CASSPVPIITGELFF.

This clonotype was recorded at least ten times. The rearrangement joins TRBV7-2 to TRBJ1-3; possible D gene TRBD1, 5 bases. The V and J ends lost 1 base and 4 bases respectively, with 11 bases between them. In germline, CDR1 is SGHTA, CDR2 FQGNSA. The CDR3 has 15 residues. DNA for the CDR3: TGTGCCAGCAGCTTAGTCTTGGGGCCCGGAAACACCATATATTTT. Translated: CASSLVLGPGNTIYF. The whole variable domain, filled in from reference TRBV7-2 and TRBJ1-3, reads GAGVSQSPSNKVTEKGKDVELRCDPISGHTALYWYRQSLGQGLEFLIYFQGNSAPDKSGLPSDRFSAERTGGSVSTLTIQRTQQEDSAVYLCASSLVLGPGNTIYFGEGSWLTVV.

On this clonotype itself: Because it lacks the conserved phenylalanine or tryptophan at the end, this CDR3 is likely a read error. The genes are TRBV9 and TRBJ2-3; a possible D gene is TRBD1 (6 bases). The CDR3 is made up of 15 amino acids. Per germline, CDR1 SGDLS and CDR2 YYNGEE. V lost 4 bases and J 6 bases, leaving 18 bases between the germline ends. The CDR3 here is CASSIAGTTWDTQYL. The CDR3 coding sequence is TGTGCCAGCAGCATAGCAGGGACAACCTGGGATACGCAGTATCTT.

This clonotype was observed at least ten times. The chain carries TRBV20-1 and TRBJ2-3; D may be TRBD1 (6 bases). The CDR3 spans 15 residues. Deletions cut 0 bases from V and 1 base from J, with 11 bases between. Germline V gene data show CDR1 as DFQATT and CDR2 as SNEGSKA (reference sequence). For the CDR3, the DNA is TGCAGTGCTAGAGACGGGGACATTGGCACAGATACGCAGTATTTT. Amino acid sequence: CSARDGDIGTDTQYF.

There are many counts of this clonotype. CDR3 protein: CASSPRGADEQYF. In nucleotides, the CDR3 is TGTGCCAGCTCACCACGAGGGGCGGACGAGCAGTACTTC. The chain has TRBV18 and TRBJ2-7; possibly TRBD1 or TRBD2 for D (5 bases each). The germline CDR1 and CDR2 sequences are KGHSH and LQKENI. V lost 1 base and J 5 bases, leaving 9 bases between the germline ends. The CDR3 runs 13 residues.

This clonotype was counted at least ten times. The V call is TRBV9, the J call TRBJ2-7; D is ambiguous. CDR3 size: 15 residues. V lost 0 bases and J 5 bases, leaving 15 bases between the germline ends. CDR1 and CDR2 from the germline V gene are SGDLS and YYNGEE. The CDR3 reads CASSVEGSRVDEQYF. CDR3 in DNA: TGTGCCAGCAGCGTAGAGGGCTCCCGAGTCGACGAGCAGTACTTC.

This clonotype counts as medium-sized (0.01 to 0.1%). This sequence joins TRBV28 and TRBJ2-7; 7 nucleotides align to TRBD2. This CDR3 is built from 14 residues. CDR1 is MDHEN and CDR2 is SYDVKM in the germline V gene. The trim removed 2 bases at V and 2 bases at J, leaving 3 bases unmatched. The chain's CDR3 is CASSLAGETYEQYF. The DNA of the CDR3 is TGTGCCAGCAGTTTAGCGGGAGAGACCTACGAGCAGTACTTC.

This clonotype was detected many times. J is TRBJ2-2 and V is TRBV10-3, with D hard to call. This CDR3 comprises 15 residues. The germline V and J ends were trimmed by 2 bases and 6 bases, with 13 bases remaining between them. Germline values: CDR1 ENHRY, CDR2 SYGVKD. The CDR3 here is CAISERLVGAGELFF. CDR3 sequence (DNA): TGTGCCATCAGTGAGAGGCTAGTCGGCGCCGGGGAGCTGTTTTTT.

On this clonotype: A read error likely explains this, since a far larger clone differs by one base. In this CDR3 the conserved last residue, phenylalanine or tryptophan, is missing, so a read error is likely. The CDR3 here is CASSEVATGSPQHL. CDR3 sequence (DNA): TGTGCCAGCAGTGAAGTGGCGACGGGTTCGCCCCAGCATTTA. The chain couples TRBV6-2 or TRBV6-3 to TRBJ1-5; D ambiguous. Germline CDR1 and CDR2: MNHEY and SVGEGT. The CDR3 extends over 14 amino acids. V was cut by 5 bases and J by 9 bases, with 17 bases left in between.

This clonotype came up many times. The J gene is TRBJ2-2, the V gene TRBV7-9, with 9 bases matching TRBD1. The V segment lost 2 bases and the J segment 0 bases; nucleotides outside the gene matches: 7. The CDR3 has 18 amino acids. The V gene's germline CDR1 is SEHNR and CDR2 FQNEAQ (reference sequence). The CDR3 coding sequence is TGTGCCAGCAGCTTACTCCAGGGGACAGGGACGAACACCGGGGAGCTGTTTTTT. Its translation is CASSLLQGTGTNTGELFF.

This clonotype came up many times. V gene TRBV20-1 combines with J gene TRBJ2-1; 8 nucleotides align to TRBD2. Trimming at V came to 8 bases and at J to 5 bases, leaving 5 bases not matched to a gene. The CDR3 has 12 amino acids. Germline values: CDR1 DFQATT, CDR2 SNEGSKA (reference sequence). The CDR3 reads CSPRGGNNEQFF. Here the CDR3 DNA reads TGCAGTCCCCGGGGGGGCAACAATGAGCAGTTCTTC.

This clonotype was seen repeatedly, ten times or more. The J gene is TRBJ2-1, the V gene TRBV11-3; a possible D gene is TRBD2 (6 bases). Looked up from germline, CDR1 is SGHNT and CDR2 is YENEEA. This CDR3 comprises 14 residues. Trimming took off 1 base at V and 9 bases at J, with 13 bases between the two ends. The CDR3 spells CASSLAGAISEQFF. In DNA, the CDR3 is TGTGCCAGCAGCTTAGCGGGAGCCATTTCTGAGCAGTTCTTC.

This clonotype was counted at least ten times. The chain has TRBV30 and TRBJ1-4, with D perhaps TRBD1 (5 bases). V was cut by 2 bases and J by 5 bases, with 12 bases left in between. The CDR3 loop spans 14 amino acids. Germline-derived CDR1 and CDR2 are GTSNPN and SVGIG (reference sequence). The CDR3 loop is CAWSNQGGNEKLFF. The CDR3 DNA sequence: TGTGCCTGGAGTAATCAGGGCGGAAATGAAAAACTGTTTTTT.

This clonotype came up many times. The gene calls are TRBV6-5 and TRBJ2-1; weak D call: TRBD2 (5 bases). The CDR3 spans 15 residues. Germline V gene sequence: CDR1 MNHEY, CDR2 SVGAGI. V dropped 2 bases and J dropped 9 bases, with 17 bases sitting between them. CDR3 bases: TGTGCCAGCAGTTACAGTCTAGCACCCGAGCGTGAGCAGTTCTTC. Protein sequence: CASSYSLAPEREQFF.

This clonotype was detected ten times or more. The chain combines TRBV6-2 or TRBV6-3 with TRBJ2-5; 7 bases are a match to TRBD1. Germline CDR1 and CDR2: MNHEY and SVGEGT. After removal of 4 bases from V and 1 base from J, the junction contained 6 bases not matched to a gene. The CDR3 covers 15 residues. The CDR3 here is CASSSPGTAQETQYF. The CDR3 DNA reads TGTGCCAGCAGTTCCCCCGGGACAGCCCAAGAGACCCAGTACTTC.

This clonotype has ten or more counts. This chain connects TRBV3-1 to TRBJ2-5; D is unclear. Germline V CDR1 and CDR2: LGHDT, YNNKEL (reference sequence). This CDR3 region has 13 residues. V was cut by 0 bases and J by 2 bases, with 4 bases left in between. The CDR3 sequence is CASSQETQETQYF. CDR3 bases: TGTGCCAGCAGCCAAGAGACGCAAGAGACCCAGTACTTC.

This clonotype has a count of ten or more. V usage is TRBV30 and J usage is TRBJ1-1; D not certain. Germline V gene sequence: CDR1 GTSNPN, CDR2 SVGIG (reference sequence). The V end lost 0 bases, the J end lost 4 bases, and 3 bases lay between the germline ends. There are 11 residues in the CDR3. In nucleotides, the CDR3 is TGTGCCTGGAGTGTACTCACTGAAGCTTTCTTT. It is translated as CAWSVLTEAFF.

This clonotype was picked up many times. The chain has TRBV24-1 and TRBJ1-2, with TRBD1 matching 9 bases. CDR1 and CDR2 from the germline V gene are KGHDR and SFDVKD. The CDR3 consists of 14 residues. V lost 4 bases and J lost 8; bases outside the gene matches: 7. The CDR3 here is CATSDRGQGRGYTF. The DNA for the CDR3 is TGTGCCACCAGTGACCGGGGACAGGGTAGGGGCTACACCTTC.

This clonotype was counted at least ten times. The rearrangement links TRBV24-1 to TRBJ2-2; D call uncertain. V was pared by 2 bases and J by 16 bases, with 13 bases between. The CDR3 is 12 residues long. Germline-derived CDR1 and CDR2 are KGHDR and SFDVKD. The CDR3 reads CATSDYNHEQFF. The CDR3 bases are TGTGCCACCAGTGATTACAACCACGAACAGTTTTTT.

This clonotype has ten or more counts. This rearrangement joins TRBV29-1 to TRBJ1-1; D gene unclear. This CDR3 comprises 11 residues. Germline CDR1 is SQVTM and CDR2 is ANQGSEA. Trimming pared 5 bases from V and 5 bases from J, leaving 9 bases between. CDR3 loop: CSVRLGTEAFF. The CDR3 nucleotides are TGCAGCGTTCGACTTGGGACTGAAGCTTTCTTT. Based on the CDR3 plus reference TRBV29-1 and TRBJ1-1, the full variable domain is SAVISQKPSRDICQRGTSLTIQCQVDSQVTMMFWYRQQPGQSLTLIATANQGSEATYESGFVIDKFPISRPNLTFSTLTVSNMSPEDSSIYLCSVRLGTEAFFGQGTRLTVV.

In this sample, this clonotype turned up many times. The chain carries TRBV5-1 and TRBJ2-3; 10 positions agree with TRBD1. J gave up 3 bases and V 0 bases, and 4 bases lay outside the gene matches. Germline CDR1 is SGHRS and CDR2 is YFSETQ. CDR3 size: 16 residues. Here the CDR3 reads CASSLEDRGMTDTQYF. CDR3 coding DNA: TGCGCCAGCAGCTTGGAGGACAGGGGGATGACAGATACGCAGTATTTT.

This clonotype was detected ten times or more. The chain joins TRBV20-1 to TRBJ2-3; maybe TRBD2 (6 bases). CDR1 and CDR2 from the germline V gene are DFQATT and SNEGSKA (reference sequence). The CDR3 is 13 residues long. Trimming stripped 3 bases from V and 4 bases from J, with 11 bases between. CDR3 amino acids: CSASAGRPDTQYF. DNA of the CDR3: TGCAGTGCTAGTGCGGGGAGGCCAGATACGCAGTATTTT.